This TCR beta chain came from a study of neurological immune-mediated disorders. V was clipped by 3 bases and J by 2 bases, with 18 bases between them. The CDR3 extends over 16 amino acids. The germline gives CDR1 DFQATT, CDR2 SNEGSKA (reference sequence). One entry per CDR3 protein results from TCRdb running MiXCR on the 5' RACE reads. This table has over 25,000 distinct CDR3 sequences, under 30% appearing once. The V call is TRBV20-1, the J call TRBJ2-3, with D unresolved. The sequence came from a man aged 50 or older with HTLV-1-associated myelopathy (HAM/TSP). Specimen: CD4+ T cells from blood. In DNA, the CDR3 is TGCAGTGCTAGTCTTGACTTCCCTGTTACCACAGATACGCAGTATTTT. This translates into CSASLDFPVTTDTQYF.